A selection of T cell receptor beta chains follows, all from one sample in a study of CD8+CD57+ T cells in acquired aplastic anemia. TCRdb redid the calling of the reads with MiXCR, one entry per CDR3 protein. The table includes 130,000 or so distinct CDR3 sequences, about 43% detected once. The specimen was sorted CD4+, CD8+, or CD8+CD57+ T cells (not recorded which) from PBMCs. The source of these receptors is a human donor with aplastic anemia. Both conserved end residues are trimmed from each CDR3. Rows give clone size only sometimes, using once, few, many, or a class for an expanded clone.

v_call	clone_size	j_call	cdr3_length	cdr3_aa
TRBV19	NA	TRBJ1-5	15	ASSIPPDGHSNQPQH
TRBV7-9	NA	TRBJ1-2	12	ASSLPGASHGYT
TRBV11-1	many	TRBJ1-1	14	ASSSLGGTLNTEAF
TRBV5-8	many	TRBJ1-3	11	ASSLQGGNTIY
TRBV11-1	few	TRBJ1-3	14	ASSLELQFSGNTIY
TRBV11-2	NA	TRBJ1-1	11	ASSLPRGTEAF
TRBV7-3	NA	TRBJ2-7	14	ASSIASAGGPNEQY
TRBV7-8	NA	TRBJ2-5	11	ASSPTSGKTQY
TRBV29-1	few	TRBJ2-7	11	SVQGQGGYEQY
TRBV7-2	many	TRBJ1-3	13	ASTHHRELGNTIY
TRBV10-3	NA	TRBJ2-3	13	AIRTLAGVSDTQY
TRBV25-1	NA	TRBJ1-6	12	ASSDGQVPSPLR
TRBV12-3/TRBV12-4	NA	TRBJ1-5	12	ASSLQGLNQPQH
TRBV7-6	NA	TRBJ2-7	6	ASSQQY
TRBV29-1	many	TRBJ1-4	12	SVDPTGRNEKLF
TRBV7-2	NA	TRBJ2-5	12	ASSYRGAGGTQY
TRBV5-1	many	TRBJ1-2	18	ASSSEGRVESGQTNYGYT
TRBV2	many	TRBJ1-5	11	ASEAGGLGAQH
TRBV9	NA	TRBJ2-5	14	ASANAGGNYQETQY
TRBV5-6	NA	TRBJ2-7	11	ASSLAGKHEQY
TRBV28	NA	TRBJ1-4	15	ASSLISRSTTNEKLF
TRBV10-3	NA	TRBJ1-1	11	AISYTRGTEAF
TRBV5-1	many	TRBJ1-6	13	ASSLREGDNSPLH
TRBV12-3/TRBV12-4	NA	TRBJ2-2	13	ASSARDRNTGELF
TRBV5-1	NA	TRBJ2-2	14	ASSLDGSGGTAELF
TRBV20-1	many	TRBJ2-3	13	SARLGSGGSYTQY
TRBV5-1	many	TRBJ1-3	15	ASSTGTGGLVGNTIY
TRBV7-2	NA	TRBJ1-2	13	ASSWGQGSNYGYT
TRBV6-5	many	TRBJ2-3	12	ASSYSSIADTQY
TRBV12-3/TRBV12-4	few	TRBJ2-2	17	ASSSMGLTGAWRAGELF
TRBV5-6	few	TRBJ2-7	12	ASSSYIGGGEQY
TRBV7-2	NA	TRBJ1-1	13	ASSPWGRMNTEAF
TRBV12-3/TRBV12-4	many	TRBJ2-7	12	ASSSTRGAYEQY
TRBV5-5	many	TRBJ1-2	14	ASSRETGGANYGYT
TRBV7-2	NA	TRBJ1-1	10	ASSPPGSEAF
TRBV2	NA	TRBJ1-1	12	ASSSEGWDTEAF